This TCR beta chain was identified during a study of blood T cell repertoires in COVID-19. The V segment lost 4 bases and the J segment 2 bases; nucleotides outside the gene matches: 12. The CDR3 runs to 17 residues. Germline V CDR1 and CDR2: SGHVS, FQNEAQ. The assay was immunoSEQ multiplex PCR, and TCRdb's table has in-frame clones only and misses some. The sample contains approximately 290,000 clones, 80% to 90% of which appear only once. V is TRBV7-8 and J is TRBJ2-3; 7 bases match TRBD2. This receptor was obtained from a man aged 25 to 40 with acute or convalescent COVID-19. The specimen sequenced was peripheral blood. CDR3 loop: CASSWGGSHRITDTQYF. For the CDR3, the DNA is TGTGCCAGCAGCTGGGGGGGTTCACATCGTATCACAGATACGCAGTATTTT.